This entry describes one T cell receptor (beta chain). As yet, its antigen is unknown. The sample originates from a study of TIL therapy for anti-PD-1-resistant metastatic lung cancer. Study context: Patients then received nivolumab; progressors got lymphodepletion, TIL and IL-2. Broader study findings: This highly selected cohort may not generalize to typical lung cancer patients.

V gave up 6 bases and J gave up 2 bases; unmatched junction bases: 12. This CDR3 spans 18 amino acids. Germline CDR1 MNHEY, CDR2 SVGEGT. This was the immunoSEQ v3 assay. Each library reached about 2 million read pairs, or about 4.5-6.5 million at deep level. Some clones are missing from TCRdb's copy, which holds only in-frame ones; the method was immunoSEQ multiplex PCR. The table lists roughly 57,000 clones, about 81% of them singletons. Time point of the sample: pre-treatment sample, taken before nivolumab and TIL therapy. The chain carries TRBV6-2 or TRBV6-3 and TRBJ2-3; 12 nucleotides match TRBD2. This TCR was sampled from a person aged 25 to 85 with non-small cell lung cancer. The sequencing used blood, collected at baseline. CDR3 protein: CASSPLTSGGPVTDTQYF. DNA of the CDR3: TGTGCCAGCAGCCCCCTGACTAGCGGGGGACCAGTCACAGATACGCAGTATTTT.